A selection of T cell receptor beta chains follows, all from one sample in a study of long-term antiretroviral therapy in people with HIV. Assay used: immunoSEQ multiplex PCR; TCRdb lists only in-frame clones, some missing. Among 32,000 or so clones listed, approximately 85% were seen once. The sample consisted of unsorted PBMCs, taken about 3.4 years after starting antiretroviral therapy. The receptor source for this set is a man between 18 and 29 years old with HIV. The CDR3 runs from the conserved cysteine through the conserved F or W. Each record gives: J gene, V gene, clone size, D gene, CDR3 DNA, CDR3 protein. The D gene is left open where the match is weak. Part of the rows lack a size; the others show once, few, many or a class for expanded clones.

j_call: TRBJ1-1
v_call: TRBV5-1
clone_size: once
d_call: TRBD1
cdr3_nt: TGCGCCACCCAAAGGAAACAGGGGGACACTGAAGCTTTCTTT
cdr3_aa: CATQRKQGDTEAFF

j_call: TRBJ2-7
v_call: TRBV27
clone_size: -
d_call: TRBD1
cdr3_nt: TGTGCCAGCAGTGCCCCGGGACAGGGCTACGAGCAGTACTTC
cdr3_aa: CASSAPGQGYEQYF

j_call: TRBJ2-3
v_call: TRBV6-1
clone_size: -
d_call: -
cdr3_nt: TGTGCCAGCAGTGGGGGTCCCCCAGATACGCAGTATTTT
cdr3_aa: CASSGGPPDTQYF

j_call: TRBJ1-2
v_call: TRBV28
clone_size: -
d_call: -
cdr3_nt: TGTGCCAGCAGACCCCGCGGTGCTAACTATGGCTACACCTTC
cdr3_aa: CASRPRGANYGYTF

j_call: TRBJ2-7
v_call: TRBV6-5
clone_size: -
d_call: -
cdr3_nt: TGTGCCAGCAGTTATGGTGGGGGGTTTTACGAGCAGTACTTC
cdr3_aa: CASSYGGGFYEQYF

j_call: TRBJ2-7
v_call: TRBV9
clone_size: once
d_call: -
cdr3_nt: TGTGCCAGCAGCGCGACAGGGCGGGGCTACGAGCAGTACTTC
cdr3_aa: CASSATGRGYEQYF

j_call: TRBJ2-1
v_call: TRBV11-3
clone_size: -
d_call: TRBD2
cdr3_nt: TGTGCCAGCAGCTTAGGGCTAGCGGGGACCTCGCATGAGCAGTTCTTC
cdr3_aa: CASSLGLAGTSHEQFF

j_call: TRBJ2-1
v_call: TRBV7-6
clone_size: -
d_call: TRBD2
cdr3_nt: TGTGCCAGCAGCTTGAGGAACCGACTAGCGGGAGGGCCAAATGAGCAGTTCTTC
cdr3_aa: CASSLRNRLAGGPNEQFF

j_call: TRBJ2-7
v_call: TRBV27
clone_size: -
d_call: -
cdr3_nt: TGTGCCAGCAGCACCCATGGATCCCTCTACGAGCAGTACTTC
cdr3_aa: CASSTHGSLYEQYF

j_call: TRBJ2-7
v_call: TRBV5-6
clone_size: -
d_call: -
cdr3_nt: TGTGCCAGCAACCTTTTTTATTCAGGAGCCTACGAGCAGTACTTC
cdr3_aa: CASNLFYSGAYEQYF

j_call: TRBJ2-1
v_call: TRBV5-1
clone_size: -
d_call: -
cdr3_nt: TGCGCCAGCAGCTCGGTGGGCGTCCCGAGCTCCTACAATGAGCAGTTCTTC
cdr3_aa: CASSSVGVPSSYNEQFF

j_call: TRBJ2-7
v_call: TRBV6-5
clone_size: -
d_call: TRBD1
cdr3_nt: TGTGCCAGCAGTCCCGGGACAGGTCCCTACCAGGTCCAGTACTTC
cdr3_aa: CASSPGTGPYQVQYF

j_call: TRBJ2-2
v_call: TRBV7-9
clone_size: -
d_call: -
cdr3_nt: TGTGCCAGCAGCTTAAGGTTCCGTACCGGGGAGCTGTTTTTT
cdr3_aa: CASSLRFRTGELFF

j_call: TRBJ1-2
v_call: TRBV6-1
clone_size: -
d_call: -
cdr3_nt: TGTGCCAGCGAAGCCCCCAGTGGTGGCTACACCTTC
cdr3_aa: CASEAPSGGYTF

j_call: TRBJ1-2
v_call: TRBV9
clone_size: -
d_call: -
cdr3_nt: TGTGCCAGCAGCGTAGCTTCGGGGGCTAACTATGGCTACACCTTC
cdr3_aa: CASSVASGANYGYTF

j_call: TRBJ2-7
v_call: TRBV14
clone_size: -
d_call: -
cdr3_nt: TGTGCCAGCAGCCAAGGGCTAGGTGCCATCAACTCCTACGAGCAGTACTTC
cdr3_aa: CASSQGLGAINSYEQYF

j_call: TRBJ1-2
v_call: TRBV29-1
clone_size: -
d_call: -
cdr3_nt: TGCAGCGTTGAAGGGGCAAGGGGCTACACCTTC
cdr3_aa: CSVEGARGYTF

j_call: TRBJ1-4
v_call: TRBV9
clone_size: -
d_call: -
cdr3_nt: TGTGCCAGCAGCAACACTCCAACTAATGAAAAACTGTTTTTT
cdr3_aa: CASSNTPTNEKLFF

j_call: TRBJ2-7
v_call: TRBV7-9
clone_size: -
d_call: -
cdr3_nt: TGTGCCAGCAGCCATACCACTGGCAGGGGCGGGTACGAGCAGTACTTC
cdr3_aa: CASSHTTGRGGYEQYF

j_call: TRBJ2-2
v_call: TRBV4-1
clone_size: -
d_call: TRBD1
cdr3_nt: TGCGCCAGCAGCCAACACAGGGGTGGCGGGGAGCTGTTTTTT
cdr3_aa: CASSQHRGGGELFF

j_call: TRBJ2-1
v_call: TRBV19
clone_size: few
d_call: TRBD2
cdr3_nt: TGTGCCAGTAGTATAGGGACTAGCGGCAACAATGAGCAGTTCTTC
cdr3_aa: CASSIGTSGNNEQFF

j_call: TRBJ1-2
v_call: TRBV4-1
clone_size: -
d_call: TRBD1
cdr3_nt: TGCGCCAGCAGCCGGGAAGAGTGGGACAGGGGGTCTGGCTACACCTTC
cdr3_aa: CASSREEWDRGSGYTF

j_call: TRBJ2-1
v_call: TRBV7-7
clone_size: -
d_call: -
cdr3_nt: TGTGCTAGCAGCCCTCTGACAGGGAGGGTAGGTGAGCAGTTCTTC
cdr3_aa: CASSPLTGRVGEQFF

j_call: TRBJ2-1
v_call: TRBV7-8
clone_size: -
d_call: -
cdr3_nt: TGTGCCAGCAGCTTAGCGCTTTCCGGGCTAGCGAAGATCAATGAGCAGTTCTTC
cdr3_aa: CASSLALSGLAKINEQFF

j_call: TRBJ2-1
v_call: TRBV9
clone_size: -
d_call: TRBD2
cdr3_nt: TGTGCCAGCAGCCCAATAGCGGGCGCTTCGAACAATGAGCAGTTCTTC
cdr3_aa: CASSPIAGASNNEQFF

j_call: TRBJ1-1
v_call: TRBV7-9
clone_size: -
d_call: -
cdr3_nt: TGTGCCAGCAGGGGGGGGAACACTGAAGCTTTCTTT
cdr3_aa: CASRGGNTEAFF

j_call: TRBJ2-7
v_call: TRBV5-1
clone_size: once
d_call: -
cdr3_nt: TGCGCCAGCAGCTTCCACCCGGTCGACTCATACGAGCAGTACTTC
cdr3_aa: CASSFHPVDSYEQYF